This TCR beta chain was retrieved from a study of blood T cell repertoires in COVID-19. On the study more broadly: Whether acute or convalescent, the COVID-19 samples came from the United States, Italy and Spain.

Authors' processing steps: From reference gene primer amplification, estimates of nucleated cell counts were derived. Profiling relied on immunoSEQ multiplex PCR, and the TCRdb table lists in-frame clones only, not all of them. Clone size and V and J calls were adopted from that table, with D and trimming inferred from the DNA. Seen here are around 330,000 clones, about nine tenths observed once, and the top ten hold around 9%. Ages ranged from roughly 18 to 100 years, with residence in around 24 US areas. The sequenced material came from PBMCs or T cells enriched from blood (not recorded which). The TCR was taken from a woman aged 18 to 35 who had recovered from COVID-19.

CDR3: CAISSGTSGIGEQFF. In DNA, the CDR3 is TGTGCCATCAGTTCCGGGACTAGCGGGATAGGTGAGCAGTTCTTC. The V and J genes are TRBV10-3 and TRBJ2-1, with 13 bases matching TRBD2. The trim removed 5 bases at V and 9 bases at J, leaving 7 bases unmatched. The CDR3 is 15 amino acids. The V gene's germline CDR1 is ENHRY and CDR2 SYGVKD.